This T cell receptor beta chain was sequenced for a study of identical twins. V was cut by 6 bases and J by 3 bases, with 21 bases left in between. The CDR3 runs to 17 residues. Germline values: CDR1 ENHRY, CDR2 SYGVKD. Broader study findings: Excess twin sharing in beta out-of-frame sequences was weaker.

Regarding this clonotype: The antigen remains unidentified.

Template switching added a universal primer site, and cDNA bore unique molecular identifiers. TCRdb reprocessed the 5' RACE reads via MiXCR and lists one record per CDR3 protein. This table has about 470,000 distinct CDR3 sequences, approximately 24% appearing once. The same sample was also used in a study of T cells expressing NK-cell markers. From that second work: Eight donors were sequenced, of whom seven were HCMV-seropositive, while the remaining one was HCMV-seronegative. Leadership of the CD3+CD56-NKG2C+ fraction also belonged to these clonotypes in a few donors.

Material: CD4+ T cells sorted from blood. The chain employs TRBV10-3 and TRBJ2-1; D is uncertain. The TCR was taken from a woman between 18 and 30 years old in good health. Here the CDR3 DNA reads TGTGCCATCAGAAGGCGCGAACTCCTTTTGGGCTACAATGAGCAGTTCTTC. Its protein product is CAIRRRELLLGYNEQFF.